This T cell receptor (beta chain) was recorded in a study of CD8 T cells in ankylosing spondylitis. One entry per CDR3 protein, called by TCRdb with MiXCR from the 5' RACE reads. The sample holds 130,000 or so distinct CDR3 sequences, around 7% seen once. The germline CDR1 and CDR2 sequences are DFQATT and SNEGSKA (reference sequence). This CDR3 is built from 16 residues. Trimming removed 6 bases from V and 2 bases from J, with 22 bases in between. The sequence derives from a male donor with ankylosing spondylitis or in good health (not recorded which). Specimen: blood, either unsorted or a sorted T cell fraction (not recorded which). This chain uses TRBV20-1 with TRBJ1-2, with D maybe TRBD1 (6 bases). The CDR3 protein is CSAMSSRGGLNYGYTF. The CDR3 nucleotides are TGCAGTGCCATGTCTTCTCGCGGGGGGCTCAACTATGGCTACACCTTC.